The rows below give T cell receptor beta chains drawn from one sample of a study of blood T cell repertoires in COVID-19. TCRdb's copy holds only in-frame clones and misses some; the assay was immunoSEQ multiplex PCR. This sample has hundreds of thousands of clones; 85% to 90% occur once, and the top ten carry roughly 2%. Sequenced: PBMCs or T cells enriched from blood (not recorded which). Every receptor here comes from a woman in her sixties in a cohort exposed to, infected with or recovered from COVID-19 (not recorded which). Both conserved end residues are trimmed from each CDR3. D genes are given only for firm matches.

CDR3 length: 13
V gene: TRBV9
D gene: NA
J gene: TRBJ2-1
CDR3 protein: ASSVGVASYNEQF

CDR3 length: 13
V gene: TRBV6-5
D gene: TRBD1
J gene: TRBJ1-1
CDR3 protein: ASTPGDRGLAEAF

CDR3 length: 13
V gene: TRBV7-6
D gene: NA
J gene: TRBJ1-3
CDR3 protein: ASSLDGSSGNTIY

CDR3 length: 13
V gene: TRBV4-2
D gene: NA
J gene: TRBJ2-3
CDR3 protein: ASSPGVSGTDTQY

CDR3 length: 14
V gene: TRBV20-1
D gene: TRBD2
J gene: TRBJ2-1
CDR3 protein: SASTAGGPAYNEQF

CDR3 length: 14
V gene: TRBV2
D gene: NA
J gene: TRBJ2-2
CDR3 protein: ASSERGAGRPGELF

CDR3 length: 11
V gene: TRBV24-1
D gene: NA
J gene: TRBJ2-2
CDR3 protein: AASKGSTGELF

CDR3 length: 13
V gene: TRBV9
D gene: TRBD2
J gene: TRBJ2-7
CDR3 protein: ASSVDGRDRSEQY

CDR3 length: 11
V gene: TRBV7-9
D gene: NA
J gene: TRBJ2-1
CDR3 protein: ASSFVDYNEQF

CDR3 length: 12
V gene: TRBV21-1
D gene: NA
J gene: TRBJ1-6
CDR3 protein: ASPGQGQNSPLH

CDR3 length: 11
V gene: TRBV27
D gene: NA
J gene: TRBJ2-6
CDR3 protein: ASSGPGANVLT

CDR3 length: 14
V gene: TRBV19
D gene: NA
J gene: TRBJ1-5
CDR3 protein: ASSIWAGFCNQPQH

CDR3 length: 12
V gene: TRBV4-1
D gene: TRBD1
J gene: TRBJ2-7
CDR3 protein: ASSQDGQGYEQY

CDR3 length: 11
V gene: TRBV14
D gene: NA
J gene: TRBJ1-2
CDR3 protein: ASSLGGNYGYT

CDR3 length: 11
V gene: TRBV5-1
D gene: NA
J gene: TRBJ1-2
CDR3 protein: ASGSDTEGGYT

CDR3 length: 10
V gene: TRBV28
D gene: NA
J gene: TRBJ1-2
CDR3 protein: ASSLSLYGYT

CDR3 length: 10
V gene: TRBV9
D gene: NA
J gene: TRBJ2-1
CDR3 protein: ASRGDGNEQF

CDR3 length: 14
V gene: TRBV2
D gene: NA
J gene: TRBJ1-2
CDR3 protein: ASSEALQGSNYGYT

CDR3 length: 11
V gene: TRBV2
D gene: NA
J gene: TRBJ1-2
CDR3 protein: ASSDYQGTGYT

CDR3 length: 12
V gene: TRBV9
D gene: NA
J gene: TRBJ2-7
CDR3 protein: ASSVAAGTYEQY

CDR3 length: 12
V gene: TRBV6-5
D gene: TRBD2
J gene: TRBJ2-7
CDR3 protein: ASSYGGGRHEQY

CDR3 length: 12
V gene: TRBV28
D gene: NA
J gene: TRBJ2-7
CDR3 protein: ASIGGIGALEQY

CDR3 length: 13
V gene: TRBV4-1
D gene: TRBD1
J gene: TRBJ1-1
CDR3 protein: ASSQAGTGWSEAF

CDR3 length: 13
V gene: TRBV5-1
D gene: NA
J gene: TRBJ1-1
CDR3 protein: ASSLAGGARTEAF